This T cell receptor (beta chain) was identified in a study of cytomegalovirus exposure and HLA in healthy donors. Study outcomes and limitations: Presence/absence analysis assumed near-uniform sequencing depth across donors. The availability of immune exposure information extended only to CMV serostatus. What a later analysis reportedly showed was that an Asian-associated ancestry cluster had fewer N-insertions than the approximately 700-donor mean.

Comments on this clone: The antigen remains undetermined.

The PCR employed 60 Vbeta primers together with 13 Jbeta primers. TCRdb's copy holds only in-frame clones and misses some; the assay was immunoSEQ multiplex PCR. The sample consists of 150,000 to 200,000 clones, approximately 85% of them appearing once. The CDR3 consists of 12 residues. The germline CDR1 and CDR2 sequences are LGHNT and FRNRAP. Trimming shortened V by 1 base and J by 5 bases, and 5 bases separated the two germline ends. This clonotype was obtained from a man younger than 35 in good health and CMV-seronegative. The genes are TRBV12-5 and TRBJ1-2; the D is unclear. Sequenced material: PBMCs. The CDR3 nucleotides are TGTGCTAGTGGTTTGGAAATATATGGCTACACCTTC. Translating gives CASGLEIYGYTF.